One sample yielded the 3 T cell receptor beta chains listed below, sequenced in a study of T cell responses to AZD1222 COVID-19 vaccine. TCRdb keeps only in-frame clones here, not all; method: immunoSEQ multiplex PCR. The repertoire holds roughly 150,000 clones, with over 80% as singletons. The material sequenced was peripheral blood, taken 28 days after the second AZD1222 dose. The receptors shown here come from an adult who received the AZD1222 COVID-19 vaccine.

This clone was seen once. V and J are TRBV5-5 and TRBJ1-1; 7 nucleotides agree with TRBD1. The germline V gene encodes CDR1 SGHKS and CDR2 YYEKEE (reference sequence). J lost 0 bases, V lost 5 bases, and 4 bases had no gene match. The CDR3 contains 14 residues. DNA for the CDR3: TGTGCCAGCAGAAGCACAGGGGTGAACACTGAAGCTTTCTTT. Encoded protein: CASRSTGVNTEAFF.

The chain recombines TRBV5-1 with TRBJ1-1; D perhaps matches TRBD1 (5 bases). CDR3 length: 15 amino acids. The ends were cut back, 4 bases at V and 4 bases at J, with 17 bases in the middle. Germline assignment: CDR1 SGHRS and CDR2 YFSETQ. CDR3 sequence: CASSDMDVGTTEAFF. The CDR3 nucleotides are TGCGCCAGCAGCGACATGGACGTAGGGACCACTGAAGCTTTCTTT.

This chain uses TRBV27 with TRBJ1-3; D gene unclear. V was cut by 5 bases and J by 0 bases, with 8 bases left in between. The CDR3 contains 14 residues. Germline V gene sequence: CDR1 MNHEY, CDR2 SMNVEV (reference sequence). The CDR3 DNA is TGTGCCAGCAGTCGAGGTCTCTCTGGAAACACCATATATTTT. Its translation is CASSRGLSGNTIYF.